This T cell receptor beta chain was recovered during a study of control samples from healthy donors and cancer patients. Sequenced by immunoSEQ multiplex PCR; TCRdb stores in-frame clones only, minus some. This sample lists roughly 200,000 clones; its ten largest clones have 2% to 2.5%. V was pared by 3 bases and J by 4 bases, with 10 bases of the junction left unmatched. Germline V gene data show CDR1 as LNHDA and CDR2 as SQIVND (reference sequence). The CDR3 length is 18 residues. The sample consisted of blood. The V gene is TRBV19, the J gene TRBJ2-1, with 12 bases lining up with TRBD2. The origin of this receptor is a woman aged 30 to 39 in good health. Here the CDR3 DNA reads TGTGCCAGTAGTATTTACGTTCCTAGCGGGGGGGGTTACAATGAGCAGTTCTTC. It encodes CASSIYVPSGGGYNEQFF.